The 25 T cell receptor beta chains presented below share a single source sample, sequenced in a study of a mutant IDH1 vaccine in newly diagnosed glioma. Clones were sequenced by immunoSEQ multiplex PCR, and TCRdb holds only the in-frame ones, with some missing. The profile covers tens of thousands of clones, with 82% appearing a single time and around 3.8% taken by the ten largest. What these receptors recognize is not known. Documented time point: week 47, end of study. What each vaccine dose contained was 300 ug of mutant IDH1 20-mer peptide, accompanied by topical imiquimod. The material was PBMCs, obtained from a glioma patient whose treatment included an IDH1 peptide vaccine. These receptors all stem from a man aged 35-49 years with glioma. Some clones in this sample may be carry-over from other donors' samples.

V is TRBV9 and J is TRBJ1-4; D not resolved. Trimming shortened V by 0 bases and J by 3 bases, and 6 bases separated the two germline ends. From germline, CDR1 is SGDLS and CDR2 YYNGEE. The CDR3 contains 14 residues. The CDR3 loop is CASSVGNANEKLFF. The CDR3 region has the DNA TGTGCCAGCAGCGTAGGGAATGCTAATGAAAAACTGTTTTTT. Complete variable domain (other parts from reference TRBV9 and TRBJ1-4): DSGVTQTPKHLITATGQRVTLRCSPRSGDLSVYWYQQSLDQGLQFLIQYYNGEERAKGNILERFSAQQFPDLHSELNLSSLELGDSALYFCASSVGNANEKLFFGSGTQLSVL.

The rearrangement uses TRBV5-1 and TRBJ2-7; 8 bases are shared with TRBD1. After removal of 0 bases from V and 5 bases from J, the junction contained 4 bases not matched to a gene. Per the germline V gene, CDR1 is SGHRS and CDR2 is YFSETQ. The CDR3 spans 14 residues. CDR3 coding DNA: TGCGCCAGCAGCTTGGGACAGGGGCCCAACGAGCAGTACTTC. This translates into CASSLGQGPNEQYF.

The DNA for the CDR3 is TGTGCCAGCAGCTTAGGACAGGGGGCGGGCAATCAGCCCCAGCATTTT. It translates to CASSLGQGAGNQPQHF. The genes are TRBV7-6 and TRBJ1-5, with 10 positions matching TRBD1. The trim removed 1 base at V and 2 bases at J, leaving 2 bases unmatched. Germline lookup yields CDR1 SGHVS and CDR2 FNYEAQ. This CDR3 region has 16 residues.

This chain links TRBV9 with TRBJ2-3; 9 bases agree with TRBD2. The CDR3 is 15 residues long. J was trimmed by 4 bases and V by 3 bases; bases with no gene match: 6. Germline CDR1 SGDLS, CDR2 YYNGEE. CDR3 nucleotides: TGTGCCAGCAGCGGGGGAAGACTAGCGGCAGATACGCAGTATTTT. Protein sequence: CASSGGRLAADTQYF.

This clone was observed a handful of times. The chain uses TRBV4-1 and TRBJ1-5; D uncertain. The CDR3 length is 14 residues. Trimming pared 1 base from V and 4 bases from J, leaving 8 bases between. From germline, CDR1 is MGHRA and CDR2 YSYEKL. The CDR3 is CASSQGGTNQPQHF. The CDR3, as DNA: TGCGCCAGCAGCCAAGGAGGAACTAATCAGCCCCAGCATTTT.

This clone was counted a few times. This rearrangement joins TRBV11-2 to TRBJ1-5, with TRBD1 identical over 11 bases. Unmatched junction bases numbered 4, after V lost 0 bases and J lost 9 bases. The CDR3 length is 15 residues. The germline CDR1 and CDR2 sequences are SGHAT and FQNNGV. Here the CDR3 reads CASSLDRDRGGPQHF. The CDR3 region has the DNA TGTGCCAGCAGCTTAGATCGGGACAGGGGGGGGCCCCAGCATTTT.

The chain joins TRBV6-1 to TRBJ2-3, with a possible D match to TRBD1 (6 bases). From germline, CDR1 is MNHNS and CDR2 SASEGT. CDR3 length: 14 residues. V shed 8 bases and J shed 2 bases, with 14 bases lying between them. The CDR3 DNA is TGTGCCAGCGGCGGTAGGACAGCCACAGATACGCAGTATTTT. Its translation: CASGGRTATDTQYF.

This clone appeared a few times. The V gene is TRBV29-1, the J gene TRBJ2-1; 16 bases map to TRBD2. The CDR3 totals 16 residues. In germline, CDR1 is SQVTM, CDR2 ANQGSEA. V gave up 3 bases and J gave up 5 bases; unmatched junction bases: 4. In DNA, the CDR3 is TGCAGCGTTGACGGGACTAGCGGGGGGGCTGACAATGAGCAGTTCTTC. Protein sequence: CSVDGTSGGADNEQFF.

This sequence joins TRBV5-4 and TRBJ1-1; D is undetermined. CDR3 length: 14 residues. Germline V gene sequence: CDR1 SGHNT, CDR2 YYREEE (reference sequence). Deletions cut 3 bases from V and 1 base from J, with 10 bases between. The chain's CDR3 is CASSSRTANTEAFF. The DNA for the CDR3 is TGTGCCAGCAGCTCCCGGACCGCGAACACTGAAGCTTTCTTT.

The rearrangement joins TRBV5-1 to TRBJ1-2; no clear D. V shed 4 bases and J shed 3 bases, with 16 bases lying between them. Germline V CDR1 and CDR2: SGHRS, YFSETQ. CDR3 length equals 15 residues. CDR3 in amino acids: CASSLYPSVDYGYTF. In DNA form, the CDR3 reads TGCGCCAGCAGCCTCTATCCCAGCGTGGACTATGGCTACACCTTC.

This clone has just one count. This chain uses TRBV6-1 with TRBJ2-7, with D unclear. This CDR3 spans 15 amino acids. Trimming shortened V by 8 bases and J by 0 bases, and 17 bases separated the two germline ends. The germline CDR1 and CDR2 sequences are MNHNS and SASEGT. The CDR3 bases are TGTGCCAGCCCTCCCACGGTGGGGTTCTCCTACGAGCAGTACTTC. Amino acid sequence: CASPPTVGFSYEQYF.

V and J are TRBV5-6 and TRBJ2-3; perhaps TRBD2 as D (6 bases). This CDR3 has 13 amino acids. Trimming removed 6 bases from V and 4 bases from J, with 12 bases in between. Germline V gene lookup returns CDR1 SGHDT and CDR2 YYEEEE. CDR3 nucleotide sequence: TGTGCCAGCATTACGTCGGGGGCAGATACGCAGTATTTT. This sequence encodes CASITSGADTQYF.

This sequence joins TRBV5-6 and TRBJ1-1, with D possibly being TRBD1 (5 bases). The CDR3 has 16 amino acids. CDR1 is SGHDT and CDR2 is YYEEEE in the germline V gene. V was cut by 4 bases and J by 0 bases, with 16 bases left in between. CDR3 protein: CASSEDLKGMNTEAFF. In DNA form, the CDR3 reads TGTGCCAGCAGCGAGGACCTAAAGGGGATGAACACTGAAGCTTTCTTT.

The J gene is TRBJ1-5, the V gene TRBV30; a weak D match, TRBD1 (6 bases). CDR3 length: 15 amino acids. V dropped 2 bases and J dropped 2 bases, with 13 bases sitting between them. Germline CDR1 and CDR2: GTSNPN and SVGIG (reference sequence). The DNA for the CDR3 is TGTGCCTGGAGTAGGGGGGGAAGGGGCAATCAGCCCCAGCATTTT. Translation: CAWSRGGRGNQPQHF.

The chain joins TRBV15 to TRBJ1-1; the D is unclear. V lost 4 bases and J lost 0, with 9 bases in between. The germline CDR1 and CDR2 sequences are LNHNV and YYDKDF (reference sequence). The CDR3 is 14 amino acids. DNA of the CDR3: TGTGCCACCAGCATCCTGAGAGTGAACACTGAAGCTTTCTTT. Amino acids: CATSILRVNTEAFF.

V usage is TRBV4-3 and J usage is TRBJ2-7; 7 nucleotides line up with TRBD1. The CDR3 totals 17 residues. In germline, CDR1 is LGHNA, CDR2 YSLEER. V lost 0 bases and J lost 6; bases outside the gene matches: 14. In DNA, the CDR3 is TGCGCCAGCAGCCAAGATACAGCAGGGGGATCGTTGGGCGAGCAGTACTTC. Residues: CASSQDTAGGSLGEQYF.

A few counts support this clone. CDR3 nucleotides: TGCGCCAGCAGCTTGGCTCCAGGGTCCGGCACAGATACGCAGTATTTT. It yields the protein CASSLAPGSGTDTQYF. The chain carries TRBV5-1 and TRBJ2-3; the D gene is possibly TRBD1 (5 bases). There are 16 residues in the CDR3. Between the trimmed V and J ends, which lost 0 bases and 1 base, there was a span of 12 bases. Germline V gene data show CDR1 as SGHRS and CDR2 as YFSETQ.

In this sample, this clone turned up once. The rearrangement joins TRBV6-5 to TRBJ1-5; 8 bases agree with TRBD1. The V gene's germline CDR1 is MNHEY and CDR2 SVGAGI. The CDR3 extends over 14 amino acids. V was pared by 7 bases and J by 7 bases, with 9 bases of the junction left unmatched. The CDR3 protein is CASKQGGGRQPQHF. CDR3 sequence (DNA): TGTGCCAGCAAACAGGGGGGGGGCAGACAGCCCCAGCATTTT.

V and J are TRBV11-3 and TRBJ2-7; 8 bases line up with TRBD1. Germline values: CDR1 SGHNT, CDR2 YENEEA. Trimming cost V 0 bases and J 5 bases; bases outside gene matches: 9. The length of the CDR3 is 16 residues. CDR3 amino acids: CASSLDGRQGNDEQYF. CDR3 nucleotide sequence: TGTGCCAGCAGCTTAGACGGGAGACAGGGGAACGACGAGCAGTACTTC.

The count of this clone is one. The junction departs from germline at one end; a sequencing error may be responsible. The rearrangement uses TRBV7-7 and TRBJ1-5, with D uncertain. The germline V gene has CDR1 SSHAT and CDR2 FNYEAQ (reference sequence). The CDR3 is 15 amino acids. The CDR3 here is CASSLVNGIPAPQHF. CDR3 DNA sequence: TGTGCTAGCAGCTTAGTCAACGGTATACCAGCGCCCCAGCATTTT. Full variable domain (rest looked up from reference TRBV7-7 and TRBJ1-5): GAGVSQSPRYKVTKRGQDVTLRCDPISSHATLYWYQQALGQGPEFLTYFNYEAQPDKSGLPSDRFSAERPEGSISTLTIQRTEQRDSAMYRCASSLVNGIPAPQHFGDGTRLSIL.

The chain is built from TRBV27 and TRBJ1-2; tentatively, D is TRBD1 (6 bases). Germline V gene data show CDR1 as MNHEY and CDR2 as SMNVEV (reference sequence). CDR3 length: 16 residues. V was shortened by 1 base and J by 7 bases, with 19 bases between the two germline ends. The CDR3 coding sequence is TGTGCCAGCAGTTTATATATTACAGGGAGTTCGGGTGGCTACACCTTC. It yields the protein CASSLYITGSSGGYTF.

The V gene is TRBV6-5, the J gene TRBJ1-5, with D unclear. Germline assignment: CDR1 MNHEY and CDR2 SVGAGI. Trimming removed 0 bases at V and 9 bases at J, with 9 bases between. The CDR3 consists of 13 residues. The CDR3 sequence: CASSYSPAWPQHF. CDR3 nucleotide sequence: TGTGCCAGCAGTTACTCGCCGGCTTGGCCCCAGCATTTT.

V usage is TRBV19 and J usage is TRBJ1-4; 10 bases fit TRBD1. The CDR3 length is 14 residues. The V gene end was trimmed by 7 bases and the J gene end by 5 bases; junction bases not matched to a gene: 4. Looked up from germline, CDR1 is LNHDA and CDR2 is SQIVND (reference sequence). This CDR3 is CASTDRGLNEKLFF. The CDR3 DNA reads as TGTGCCAGTACCGACAGGGGGCTCAATGAAAAACTGTTTTTT.

The DNA of the CDR3 is TGCGCCAGCAGCTTGGACCTGTCTGGCTACACCTTC. Amino acid sequence: CASSLDLSGYTF. The chain is built from TRBV5-1 and TRBJ1-2, with D hard to call. Trimming pared 0 bases from V and 7 bases from J, leaving 7 bases between. This CDR3 contains 12 residues. Per germline, CDR1 SGHRS and CDR2 YFSETQ. Variable domain in full (rest from reference TRBV5-1 and TRBJ1-2): KAGVTQTPRYLIKTRGQQVTLSCSPISGHRSVSWYQQTPGQGLQFLFEYFSETQRNKGNFPGRFSGRQFSNSRSEMNVSTLELGDSALYLCASSLDLSGYTFGSGTRLTVV.

V and J are TRBV14 and TRBJ1-2; D unresolved. This CDR3 has 14 residues. Trimming stripped 0 bases from V and 8 bases from J, with 13 bases between. Germline values: CDR1 SGHDN, CDR2 FVKESK. The CDR3, as DNA: TGTGCCAGCAGCCAAGATGTGGGATCGCGGGGCTACACCTTC. This codes for CASSQDVGSRGYTF.